This entry concerns a single T cell receptor (beta chain). This sample was taken from a study of shared clonotypes between healthy human individuals. Profiling relied on immunoSEQ multiplex PCR, and the TCRdb table lists in-frame clones only, not all of them. Here the sample spans around 2,000,000 clones, roughly 94% being singletons. Sequencing was performed on naive CD4+ T cells sorted from blood. The subset here: CD45RA+ positively selected. The source is a man aged 18-30 years in good health.

Here the CDR3 reads CASDPGTGAYTGELFF. As DNA, the CDR3 is TGCGCCAGCGACCCCGGGACAGGGGCCTACACCGGGGAGCTGTTTTTT. The chain couples TRBV5-1 to TRBJ2-2; 10 nucleotides line up with TRBD1. V gave up 7 bases and J gave up 3 bases; unmatched junction bases: 9. Germline V gene data show CDR1 as SGHRS and CDR2 as YFSETQ. The CDR3 is 16 residues long.